These 24 T cell receptor beta chains originate from one sample sequenced in a study of shared clonotypes between healthy human individuals. Sequencing used immunoSEQ multiplex PCR; TCRdb keeps in-frame clones, though not all of them. The sample carries about a million clones, around four fifths recorded once. Sample: memory CD4+ T cells sorted from blood. The sample's subset: CD45RA-negative fraction. Every receptor here comes from a man aged 18 to 29 in good health.

The chain carries TRBV12-1 and TRBJ2-1; TRBD2, as called in the table, went unchecked against the DNA. TRBV12-1 is given as a pseudogene. This CDR3 contains 16 residues. CDR3 region: CASSFERLGTYNEQFF. The CDR3 DNA sequence: TGTGCCAGCAGCTTCGAAAGGCTAGGAACCTACAATGAGCAGTTCTTC.

This chain uses TRBV6-1 with TRBJ2-7; 10 nucleotides agree with TRBD2. Germline CDR1 reads MNHNS; CDR2 reads SASEGT. The CDR3 covers 18 residues. Trimming removed 4 bases from V and 0 bases from J; junction bases left unmatched: 12. The CDR3 nucleotides are TGTGCCAGCAGTGCCAGGCGACTAGCGGGCCTGGGCTCCTACGAGCAGTACTTC. This encodes CASSARRLAGLGSYEQYF.

The genes are TRBV7-2 and TRBJ1-1, with D possibly matching TRBD1 (5 bases). This CDR3 region has 15 residues. V shed 3 bases and J shed 3 bases, with 14 bases lying between them. Germline assignment: CDR1 SGHTA and CDR2 FQGNSA. For the CDR3, the DNA is TGTGCCAGCAGCTTGGGACGGACTCTCGACACTGAAGCTTTCTTT. Protein sequence: CASSLGRTLDTEAFF. Using reference TRBV7-2 and TRBJ1-1 for the parts outside the CDR3, the full variable domain is GAGVSQSPSNKVTEKGKDVELRCDPISGHTALYWYRQSLGQGLEFLIYFQGNSAPDKSGLPSDRFSAERTGGSVSTLTIQRTQQEDSAVYLCASSLGRTLDTEAFFGQGTRLTVV.

The V and J genes are TRBV6-1 and TRBJ1-1; no definite D call. The CDR3 covers 14 residues. Germline V lookup: CDR1 MNHNS, CDR2 SASEGT. The ends were cut back, 5 bases at V and 1 base at J, with 11 bases in the middle. DNA of the CDR3: TGTGCCAGCAGTTTGATACAGACGAACACTGAAGCTTTCTTT. The encoded protein is CASSLIQTNTEAFF.

There are a few counts of this clone. The chain employs TRBV30 and TRBJ1-4; D unclear. Trimming removed 0 bases from V and 0 bases from J, with 2 bases in between. The CDR3 extends over 13 amino acids. Germline CDR1 and CDR2: GTSNPN and SVGIG (reference sequence). The CDR3 DNA sequence: TGTGCCTGGAGTGTTGCAACTAATGAAAAACTGTTTTTT. Amino acid sequence: CAWSVATNEKLFF.

As regards this clone: In the same sample, other DNA sequences code for this CDR3. J is TRBJ2-3 and V is TRBV9; possible D gene TRBD1, 6 bases. Germline CDR1 SGDLS, CDR2 YYNGEE. Trimming pared 7 bases from V and 5 bases from J, leaving 14 bases between. The CDR3 spans 13 residues. The CDR3 nucleotides read TGTGCCAGCTCACCGCGAGGGGGAGATACGCAGTATTTT. It specifies CASSPRGGDTQYF.

This CDR3 reads CASRFDGPYGYTF. Here the CDR3 DNA reads TGTGCCAGCAGATTTGACGGCCCCTATGGCTACACCTTC. The rearrangement uses TRBV6-1 and TRBJ1-2; D is undetermined. CDR1 is MNHNS and CDR2 is SASEGT in the germline V gene. This CDR3 is built from 13 residues. Trimming left V 6 bases short and J 4 bases short, with 12 bases between.

V and J are TRBV19 and TRBJ1-1; D is perhaps TRBD1 (6 bases). The CDR3 is 14 amino acids. Germline CDR1 and CDR2: LNHDA and SQIVND (reference sequence). V shed 6 bases and J shed 1 base, with 12 bases lying between them. The CDR3 sequence is CASSIGGANTEAFF. CDR3 coding DNA: TGTGCCAGTAGCATTGGGGGGGCGAACACTGAAGCTTTCTTT.

In the case of this clone: This sample also contains other DNA sequences that code for the same CDR3. The V gene is TRBV5-1, the J gene TRBJ2-5, with TRBD1 as a possible D gene (5 bases). Trimming removed 1 base from V and 4 bases from J, with 8 bases in between. This CDR3 contains 13 residues. CDR1 is SGHRS, CDR2 YFSETQ, per germline. The CDR3 DNA follows: TGCGCCAGCAGCTTGTCAGGGTCAGAGACCCAGTACTTC. This encodes CASSLSGSETQYF.

The chain links TRBV5-1 to TRBJ1-4; 7 nucleotides align to TRBD1. Germline V lookup: CDR1 SGHRS, CDR2 YFSETQ. After removal of 4 bases from V and 0 bases from J, the junction contained 6 bases not matched to a gene. The CDR3 consists of 16 residues. CDR3: CASSGGGVTTNEKLFF. The CDR3, as DNA: TGCGCCAGCAGCGGAGGGGGCGTAACAACTAATGAAAAACTGTTTTTT. Supplemented by reference TRBV5-1 and TRBJ1-4, the full variable domain reads KAGVTQTPRYLIKTRGQQVTLSCSPISGHRSVSWYQQTPGQGLQFLFEYFSETQRNKGNFPGRFSGRQFSNSRSEMNVSTLELGDSALYLCASSGGGVTTNEKLFFGSGTQLSVL.

The chain links TRBV2 to TRBJ1-5, with 8 nucleotides matching TRBD1. The CDR3 consists of 15 residues. CDR1 and CDR2 from the germline V gene are SNHLY and FYNNEI. The V and J ends lost 0 bases and 7 bases, in that order; junction bases with no gene match: 5. The CDR3 protein is CASSEARQGFQPQHF. Written as DNA, the CDR3 is TGTGCCAGCAGTGAAGCGAGACAGGGGTTCCAGCCCCAGCATTTT.

The chain links TRBV6-6 to TRBJ1-6; weak D call: TRBD1 (5 bases). CDR1 and CDR2 (germline): MNHNY, SVGAGI (reference sequence). This CDR3 contains 15 residues. V shed 2 bases and J shed 11 bases, with 16 bases lying between them. The CDR3 DNA reads as TGTGCCAGCAGTTACGGGGCAGATGGGCAGACACCCCTCCACTTT. Translation gives CASSYGADGQTPLHF.

The V gene is TRBV9, the J gene TRBJ2-5; tentatively, D is TRBD1 or TRBD2 (5 bases each). The CDR3 runs 14 residues. V shed 0 bases and J shed 4 bases, with 10 bases lying between them. CDR1 and CDR2 (germline): SGDLS, YYNGEE. The CDR3 coding sequence is TGTGCCAGCAGCGTAGCCTTGGGGACAGAGACCCAGTACTTC. Translating gives CASSVALGTETQYF.

The CDR3 sequence: CASSSGALNSNQPQHF. CDR3 bases: TGTGCCAGTTCCTCAGGGGCTCTGAATAGCAATCAGCCCCAGCATTTT. The V and J genes are TRBV7-9 and TRBJ1-5; tentatively, D is TRBD1 (6 bases). Trimming removed 9 bases at V and 0 bases at J, with 18 bases between. The V gene's germline CDR1 is SEHNR and CDR2 FQNEAQ (reference sequence). The CDR3 runs 16 residues.

The rearrangement joins TRBV9 to TRBJ1-2, with unresolved D. Germline V gene lookup returns CDR1 SGDLS and CDR2 YYNGEE. CDR3 size: 13 residues. Trimming pared 0 bases from V and 4 bases from J, leaving 7 bases between. The CDR3 bases are TGTGCCAGCAGCGTAGACGCCATCTATGGCTACACCTTC. It is translated as CASSVDAIYGYTF.

A few counts support this clone. Other nucleotide sequences in the sample specify the same CDR3. The chain employs TRBV18 and TRBJ1-2, with 7 positions matching TRBD1. This CDR3 spans 12 amino acids. Germline lookup yields CDR1 KGHSH and CDR2 LQKENI. The trim removed 5 bases at V and 8 bases at J, leaving 5 bases unmatched. The CDR3 DNA reads as TGTGCCAGCTCATCGACAGGGCAAGGCTACACCTTC. It encodes CASSSTGQGYTF.

A single count supports this clone. The chain recombines TRBV13 with TRBJ2-7; D is uncertain. Looked up from germline, CDR1 is PRHDT and CDR2 is FYEKMQ (reference sequence). Trimming took 3 bases from V and 10 from J, leaving 22 bases between them. The length of the CDR3 is 15 residues. The CDR3 sequence: CASSFEWQARSLQYF. The CDR3 nucleotides are TGTGCCAGCAGCTTTGAGTGGCAAGCCAGGAGTCTCCAGTACTTC.

This chain connects TRBV7-9 to TRBJ2-1, with D maybe TRBD2 (6 bases). V was trimmed by 3 bases and J by 4 bases, leaving 10 bases between them. The CDR3 runs to 14 residues. In germline, CDR1 is SEHNR, CDR2 FQNEAQ (reference sequence). The CDR3 DNA reads as TGTGCCAGCAGCTTGATTGCGGGATACAATGAGCAGTTCTTC. Encoded protein: CASSLIAGYNEQFF.

The chain has TRBV18 and TRBJ2-1, with TRBD1 as a possible D gene (5 bases). The CDR3 has 17 amino acids. The V end lost 4 bases, the J end lost 2 bases, and 18 bases lay between the germline ends. Looked up from germline, CDR1 is KGHSH and CDR2 is LQKENI. The CDR3 loop reads CASSLQAGPSAYNEQFF. CDR3 nucleotides: TGTGCCAGCTCACTACAGGCCGGGCCATCGGCCTACAATGAGCAGTTCTTC.

This clone was counted many times. The sample contains more than one DNA sequence encoding this CDR3. The V and J genes are TRBV7-9 and TRBJ2-6, with D hard to call. The CDR3 loop spans 15 amino acids. With 3 bases removed from V and 0 bases from J, the gap between germline ends came to 6 bases. The germline V gene has CDR1 SEHNR and CDR2 FQNEAQ (reference sequence). CDR3 sequence: CASSFRYSGANVLTF. The CDR3 DNA reads as TGTGCCAGCAGCTTCCGGTACTCTGGGGCCAACGTCCTGACTTTC. Variable domain in full (rest from reference TRBV7-9 and TRBJ2-6): DTGVSQNPRHKITKRGQNVTFRCDPISEHNRLYWYRQTLGQGPEFLTYFQNEAQLEKSRLLSDRFSAERPKGSFSTLEIQRTEQGDSAMYLCASSFRYSGANVLTFGAGSRLTVL.

The sample holds one count of this clone. The genes are TRBV6-5 and TRBJ1-3; D remains unclear. V was clipped by 2 bases and J by 2 bases, with 7 bases between them. Germline V gene data show CDR1 as MNHEY and CDR2 as SVGAGI. The CDR3 has 14 residues. DNA of the CDR3: TGTGCCAGCAGTTACGGGGTTACTGGAAACACCATATATTTT. Its translation: CASSYGVTGNTIYF.

The genes are TRBV4-3 and TRBJ1-5; D unclear. The CDR3 loop spans 13 amino acids. The V gene lost 0 bases and the J gene lost 4 bases, with 4 bases spanning the gap. Germline assignment: CDR1 LGHNA and CDR2 YSLEER. The CDR3 loop reads CASSQEQNQPQHF. The DNA of the CDR3 is TGCGCCAGCAGCCAAGAACAGAATCAGCCCCAGCATTTT.

V is TRBV2 and J is TRBJ2-7; TRBD1 matches 8 bases. The trim removed 7 bases at V and 1 base at J, leaving 6 bases unmatched. Germline CDR1 is SNHLY and CDR2 is FYNNEI. This CDR3 contains 14 residues. The CDR3 sequence: CASKRDRSSYEQYF. For the CDR3, the DNA is TGTGCCAGCAAGAGGGACAGGAGTTCCTACGAGCAGTACTTC.

This CDR3 reads CASSPHHGDTEAFF. The CDR3 region has the DNA TGTGCCAGCAGCCCCCACCATGGGGACACTGAAGCTTTCTTT. The chain links TRBV9 to TRBJ1-1, with D uncertain. Germline CDR1 is SGDLS and CDR2 is YYNGEE. Trimming stripped 4 bases from V and 3 bases from J, with 13 bases between. The CDR3 loop spans 14 amino acids.